Described below is a single TCR beta chain sequence and its context. This sample was included in a study of blood T cell repertoires in COVID-19. Study-wide context: Acute and convalescent COVID-19 samples came from the United States, Italy and Spain. The cDNA or gDNA used as material had been derived from T cells, B-cell-depleted T cells, or PBMCs.

V lost 6 bases, J lost 0 bases, and 9 bases stayed unmatched. The CDR3 consists of 16 residues. Germline CDR1 is MDHEN and CDR2 is SYDVKM. As processed by the authors: Reference gene primer amplification gave nucleated cell count estimates. Sequencing used immunoSEQ multiplex PCR; TCRdb keeps in-frame clones, though not all of them. V and J calls and clone size are given by that table; D and trimming were obtained from the DNA. The data contain about 250,000 clones, roughly 90% of them seen just once; the ten biggest clones take up roughly 2%. This rearrangement joins TRBV28 to TRBJ1-2; 8 bases match TRBD1. Sequencing used peripheral blood. The clonotype originates from a woman between 35 and 50 years old who had recovered from COVID-19. In DNA, the CDR3 is TGTGCCAGCAGATCAACCCTGGGACAGGCTAACTATGGCTACACCTTC. It yields the protein CASRSTLGQANYGYTF.